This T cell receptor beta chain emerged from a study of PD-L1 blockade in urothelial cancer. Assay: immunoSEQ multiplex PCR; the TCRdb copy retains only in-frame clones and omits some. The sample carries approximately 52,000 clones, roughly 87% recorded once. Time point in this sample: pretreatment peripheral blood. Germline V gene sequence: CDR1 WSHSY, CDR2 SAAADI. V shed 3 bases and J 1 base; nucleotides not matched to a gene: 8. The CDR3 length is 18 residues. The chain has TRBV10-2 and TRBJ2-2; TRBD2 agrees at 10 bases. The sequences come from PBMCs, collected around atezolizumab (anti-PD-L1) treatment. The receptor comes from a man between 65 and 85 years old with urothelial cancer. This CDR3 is CASSDGASGRRNTGELFF. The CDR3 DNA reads TGCGCCAGCAGTGACGGGGCTAGCGGGAGAAGGAACACCGGGGAGCTGTTTTTT.